These T cell receptor beta chains were read from a single sample in a study of memory CD4+ T cells and cytomegalovirus serostatus. Assay used: immunoSEQ multiplex PCR; TCRdb lists only in-frame clones, some missing. The data show 50,000 to 60,000 clones, with more than 70% seen just once and around 1.5% held by the top ten. The sequenced sample consisted of memory CD4+ T cells from blood. The receptor set was obtained from an adult in good health and CMV-seropositive. Both conserved end residues are part of each CDR3. Each record gives: D gene, CDR3 length, V gene, J gene, clone size, CDR3 DNA, CDR3 protein. D genes are given only for firm matches. Expanded clones are given a class, and other clones once, few, many or no size at all.

>NA|12|TRBV6-5|TRBJ1-4|NA
TGTGCCAGCAGTTACTCGGGCGAAAAACTGTTTTTT
CASSYSGEKLFF
>NA|14|TRBV6-4|TRBJ1-6|NA
TGTGCCAGCAGTGACACACCCTGGGGTTCACCCCTCCACTTT
CASSDTPWGSPLHF
>NA|13|TRBV15|TRBJ2-7|once
TGTGCCACCAGCAGAGATCCCTCTAACGAGCAGTACTTC
CATSRDPSNEQYF
>TRBD2|16|TRBV6-5|TRBJ2-6|NA
TGTGCCAGCAGTTACTCGGGAGGGACCGGGGCCAACGTCCTGACTTTC
CASSYSGGTGANVLTF
>TRBD1|17|TRBV7-2|TRBJ2-7|few
TGTGCCAGCAGCTTCTCCCCTGGGACAGGAGGTTCCTACGAGCAGTACTTC
CASSFSPGTGGSYEQYF
>NA|15|TRBV11-2|TRBJ1-3|NA
TGTGCCAGCAGCCCACAGGGAGTTGGGGGAAACACCATATATTTT
CASSPQGVGGNTIYF
>TRBD2|15|TRBV7-2|TRBJ2-7|NA
TGTGCCAGCAGCGTTAGCGGGAGCGGATCCTACGAGCAGTACTTC
CASSVSGSGSYEQYF
>NA|16|TRBV28|TRBJ1-6|once
TGTGCCAGCAGTTTATACGGGGCAGGACATAATTCACCCCTCCACTTT
CASSLYGAGHNSPLHF
>TRBD1|15|TRBV28|TRBJ1-2|NA
TGTGCCAGCAGTTTAGGCAGGGGGCCGAACTATGGCTACACCTTC
CASSLGRGPNYGYTF
>NA|15|TRBV5-1|TRBJ2-7|NA
TGCGCCAGCAGCTCCGCGCCAGGGGTGTCCTACGAGCAGTACTTC
CASSSAPGVSYEQYF
>TRBD1|18|TRBV16|TRBJ2-1|NA
TGTGCCAGCAGCCAATTTTACCCTGACAGGGGGCAAGGCAATGAGCAGTTCTTC
CASSQFYPDRGQGNEQFF
>NA|15|TRBV28|TRBJ1-6|NA
TGTGCCAGCAGTTTGTCTGGAGGGTTTAATTCACCCCTCCACTTT
CASSLSGGFNSPLHF
>NA|14|TRBV2|TRBJ1-3|medium-sized
TGTGCCAGCAAAGACAGGACGGCCGCAAACACCATATATTTT
CASKDRTAANTIYF
>TRBD2|16|TRBV7-2|TRBJ2-2|NA
TGTGCCAGCAGCTTTACTAGCGGGGGGAGAGGTGGGGAGCTGTTTTTT
CASSFTSGGRGGELFF
>TRBD2|15|TRBV2|TRBJ2-3|NA
TGTGCCAGCAGTTCCGGGACTAGCCGCGCAGATACGCAGTATTTT
CASSSGTSRADTQYF
>NA|15|TRBV11-2|TRBJ2-1|once
TGTGCCAGCAGCCAAAGGACCATCGACAACAATGAGCAGTTCTTC
CASSQRTIDNNEQFF
>NA|17|TRBV4-1|TRBJ1-5|NA
TGCGCCAGCAGCCAAGAGAGGGCCTTGCCCGGCAATCAGCCCCAGCATTTT
CASSQERALPGNQPQHF
>TRBD2|18|TRBV11-2|TRBJ2-3|NA
TGTGCCAGCAGCTTCGACACGCCGGGACTAGGGGTCACAGATACGCAGTATTTT
CASSFDTPGLGVTDTQYF
>TRBD2|17|TRBV18|TRBJ2-1|NA
TGTGCCAGCTCACCACCGATCGGGGGGAGCTCCTACAATGAGCAGTTCTTC
CASSPPIGGSSYNEQFF
>NA|14|TRBV18|TRBJ2-7|once
TGTGCCAGCTCACCACAGGAGGGGACCTACGAGCAGTACTTC
CASSPQEGTYEQYF
>NA|15|TRBV30|TRBJ1-1|NA
TGTGCCTGGAGCGACCCGAGAGGGAGAACAGATGAAGCTTTCTTT
CAWSDPRGRTDEAFF
>NA|15|TRBV28|TRBJ1-1|few
TGTGCCAGCAGGGTAGGTTCGGCCATGAACACTGAAGCTTTCTTT
CASRVGSAMNTEAFF
>TRBD2|16|TRBV15|TRBJ2-1|NA
TGTGCCACCAAGGCCCCCGGTCTAGCGGGAGCCAATGAGCAGTTCTTC
CATKAPGLAGANEQFF
>NA|13|TRBV5-1|TRBJ2-7|NA
TGCGCCAGCAGCCGCGGGACATCCTACGAGCAGTACTTC
CASSRGTSYEQYF
>TRBD1|12|TRBV28|TRBJ2-1|once
TGTGCCACGGGACAGGCCCCCAATGAGCAGTTCTTC
CATGQAPNEQFF
>NA|15|TRBV7-6|TRBJ2-5|NA
TGTGCCAGCAGCTTTAGTGCAGGCACCCAAGAGACCCAGTACTTC
CASSFSAGTQETQYF
>NA|16|TRBV5-6|TRBJ1-6|NA
TGTGCCAGCAGCTTGAACACTTTAACCTATAATTCACCCCTCCACTTT
CASSLNTLTYNSPLHF
>TRBD1|13|TRBV28|TRBJ2-7|NA
TGTGCCAGCAGTTCTTCAGACAGGGACAGGCCTGGGTTT
CASSSSDRDRPGF
>NA|15|TRBV5-1|TRBJ2-1|NA
TGCGCCAGCAGCTTGGCCATGAGCTCCTACAATGAGCAGTTCTTC
CASSLAMSSYNEQFF
>NA|14|TRBV10-3|TRBJ2-1|NA
TGTGCCATCAGTGCCCGGGACTCTGGGAATGAGCAGTTCTTC
CAISARDSGNEQFF
>NA|17|TRBV30|TRBJ1-1|NA
TGTGCCTGGAGGGGGGGGGTTCGGGTCGGTTTGAACACTGAAGCTTTCTTT
CAWRGGVRVGLNTEAFF
>NA|12|TRBV28|TRBJ2-7|NA
TGTGCCAGCAAATCATTTGCCTACGAGCAGTACTTC
CASKSFAYEQYF
>NA|12|TRBV10-3|TRBJ1-3|NA
TGTGCCATCAGTGGATCCGGAAACACCATATATTTT
CAISGSGNTIYF
>NA|15|TRBV6-5|TRBJ1-4|NA
TGTGCCAGCAGTTTAAGTAGTGGGGTTGGGGAAAAACTGTTTTTT
CASSLSSGVGEKLFF
>NA|15|TRBV4-2|TRBJ1-1|NA
TGTGCCAGCAGCCACGTCGGCAGAACGGGGCCTGAAGCTTTCTTT
CASSHVGRTGPEAFF
>TRBD1|14|TRBV7-9|TRBJ2-7|NA
TGTGCCAGCAGCCCTAGACAGGGCCACTACGAGCAGTACTTC
CASSPRQGHYEQYF
>TRBD2|12|TRBV2|TRBJ2-5|few
TGTGCCAGCAGGATAGCGGGAGAGACCCAGTACTTC
CASRIAGETQYF
>NA|15|TRBV2|TRBJ2-2|NA
TGTGCCAGCAGCGCGCGAACAGGGCATACCGGGGAGCTGTTTTTT
CASSARTGHTGELFF
>TRBD1|17|TRBV5-1|TRBJ1-6|NA
TGCGCCAGCAGCTGGGGGACAGGGGGCCTAAGGAACTCACCCCTCCACTTT
CASSWGTGGLRNSPLHF
>TRBD2|16|TRBV7-2|TRBJ2-1|NA
TGTGCCAGCAGCTTAGAGGGCCGGGGACTAGCGGTCGAGCAGTTCTTC
CASSLEGRGLAVEQFF
>NA|14|TRBV28|TRBJ1-4|NA
TGTGCCAGCAGGCCGACAGAGATAGGGGAAAAACTGTTTTTT
CASRPTEIGEKLFF
>NA|14|TRBV5-1|TRBJ2-1|NA
TGCGCCAGCAGCTTGGAGGGCAGGTACAATGAGCAGTTCTTC
CASSLEGRYNEQFF
>TRBD2|17|TRBV10-3|TRBJ2-1|NA
TGTGCCATCAGTGAGTCGGACCAGCGGGGTTCCTACAATGAGCAGTTCTTC
CAISESDQRGSYNEQFF
>NA|13|TRBV29-1|TRBJ1-1|NA
TGCAGCGTTGAACGCGGGCGGAACACTGAAGCTTTCTTT
CSVERGRNTEAFF
>NA|11|TRBV5-3|TRBJ2-5|NA
TGTGCCGGACTGGAGGAAGAGACCCAGTACTTC
CAGLEEETQYF
>TRBD1|15|TRBV5-1|TRBJ1-2|NA
TGCGCCAGCAGCTTGGGGGGACAGGCCCAGGATGGCTACACCTTC
CASSLGGQAQDGYTF
>NA|14|TRBV28|TRBJ1-5|once
TGTGCCAGCAGTCCAGCGACACCGAATCAGCCCCAGCATTTT
CASSPATPNQPQHF
>TRBD1|19|TRBV2|TRBJ1-3|NA
TGTGCCAGCAGTCCCCTCCGTCCCGGGACAGGGGGATCAGGAAACACCATATATTTT
CASSPLRPGTGGSGNTIYF
>NA|15|TRBV18|TRBJ1-4|NA
TGTGCCAGCTCACCACTGGGACAAGGTGCGGAAAAACTGTTTTTT
CASSPLGQGAEKLFF
>NA|15|TRBV4-1|TRBJ2-1|NA
TGCGCCAGCAGCCCCATAGTTCCGGGGGCACGAGAGCAGTTCTTC
CASSPIVPGAREQFF
>TRBD2|16|TRBV7-2|TRBJ2-2|few
TGTGCCAGCAGCCCAGGGCTAGCGGTGAACACCGGGGAGCTGTTTTTT
CASSPGLAVNTGELFF
>TRBD2|16|TRBV7-8|TRBJ2-7|NA
TGTGCCAGCAGCTTCTTAGAGACGGGAGGAAGATACGAGCAGTACTTC
CASSFLETGGRYEQYF
>NA|16|TRBV2|TRBJ2-7|NA
TGTGCCAGCAGTAGAGAGGGGACTGCTCGATCCTACGAGCAGTACTTC
CASSREGTARSYEQYF
>NA|17|TRBV4-1|TRBJ1-1|NA
TGCGCCAGCAGCCAAGTAGATATGGGTCTTCAGAACACTGAAGCTTTCTTT
CASSQVDMGLQNTEAFF